These 20 T cell receptor beta chains were sequenced from one sample in a study of shared clonotypes between healthy human individuals. Clones were sequenced by immunoSEQ multiplex PCR, and TCRdb holds only the in-frame ones, with some missing. The repertoire consists of about 1.1 million clones, with 78% occurring once and the leading ten covering under 0.65%. Sequenced input: memory CD4+ T cells from PBMCs. Subset reported: CD45RA-negative fraction. Receptors originate from a young man in good health. Some clones in this sample may be carry-over from other donors' samples.

The chain joins TRBV7-3 to TRBJ2-5; D unclear. The CDR3 extends over 12 amino acids. V gave up 5 bases and J gave up 4 bases, with 8 bases separating them. Germline CDR1 is SGHTA and CDR2 is FQGTGA. In DNA form, the CDR3 reads TGTGCCAGCAGCGCGGACGGAGAGACCCAGTACTTC. Encoded protein: CASSADGETQYF. The full variable domain, with the rest looked up from reference TRBV7-3 and TRBJ2-5, is GAGVSQTPSNKVTEKGKYVELRCDPISGHTALYWYRQSLGQGPEFLIYFQGTGAADDSGLPNDRFFAVRPEGSVSTLKIQRTERGDSAVYLCASSADGETQYFGPGTRLLVL.

The chain uses TRBV4-2 and TRBJ2-1; the D is unclear. There are 14 residues in the CDR3. Trimming pared 0 bases from V and 6 bases from J, leaving 9 bases between. Germline CDR1 LGHNA, CDR2 YNFKEQ. DNA for the CDR3: TGTGCCAGCAGCCAAGAAGGTCGAGGCAATGAGCAGTTCTTC. Encoded protein: CASSQEGRGNEQFF.

The chain carries TRBV11-2 and TRBJ2-3; D is possibly TRBD2 (7 bases). Trimming took 5 bases from V and 8 from J, leaving 11 bases between them. The CDR3 runs 12 residues. Looked up from germline, CDR1 is SGHAT and CDR2 is FQNNGV. The CDR3 is CASSGGAPTQYF. The CDR3 coding sequence is TGTGCCAGCAGCGGGGGGGCGCCTACGCAGTATTTT.

The chain couples TRBV10-1 to TRBJ1-4; D unclear. CDR3 length: 16 amino acids. CDR1 and CDR2 (germline): WNHNN, SYGVQD (reference sequence). Deletions cut 6 bases from V and 0 bases from J, with 14 bases between. The CDR3 protein is CASSRGRDATNEKLFF. In nucleotides, the CDR3 is TGCGCCAGCAGCCGTGGACGGGATGCAACTAATGAAAAACTGTTTTTT.

The J gene is TRBJ2-5, the V gene TRBV28, with D perhaps matching TRBD1 (5 bases). CDR1 and CDR2 (germline): MDHEN, SYDVKM. V was cut by 1 base and J by 0 bases, with 12 bases left in between. The CDR3 consists of 16 residues. The CDR3 DNA reads TGTGCCAGCAGTTTATTTCCAGGGATAAACCAAGAGACCCAGTACTTC. Protein product: CASSLFPGINQETQYF. Together with reference TRBV28 and TRBJ2-5, the CDR3 gives the full variable domain: DVKVTQSSRYLVKRTGEKVFLECVQDMDHENMFWYRQDPGLGLRLIYFSYDVKMKEKGDIPEGYSVSREKKERFSLILESASTNQTSMYLCASSLFPGINQETQYFGPGTRLLVL.

This clone was seen a few times. The chain carries TRBV27 and TRBJ1-5, with D possibly being TRBD1 (5 bases). Germline CDR1 and CDR2: MNHEY and SMNVEV (reference sequence). The CDR3 loop spans 16 amino acids. V lost 3 bases, J lost 3 bases, and 15 bases lay in between. CDR3 nucleotide sequence: TGTGCCAGCAGTTTTGCCAGGGCGTCAAACAATCAGCCCCAGCATTTT. It yields the protein CASSFARASNNQPQHF.

The V gene is TRBV29-1, the J gene TRBJ2-3; 7 bases map to TRBD1. The CDR3 has 12 residues. V lost 7 bases, J lost 1 base, and 2 bases stayed unmatched. CDR1 SQVTM and CDR2 ANQGSEA come from the germline V gene. CDR3: CSAGQGTDTQYF. CDR3 bases: TGCAGCGCTGGACAGGGCACAGATACGCAGTATTTT.

This sequence joins TRBV7-2 and TRBJ2-7, with D perhaps being TRBD1 or TRBD2 (7 bases each). The CDR3 runs 16 residues. Germline lookup yields CDR1 SGHTA and CDR2 FQGNSA. V dropped 2 bases and J dropped 6 bases, with 20 bases sitting between them. CDR3 region: CASSLLRSGTAGEQYF. As DNA, the CDR3 is TGTGCCAGCAGCTTACTGCGCAGCGGGACAGCGGGCGAGCAGTACTTC.

The V call is TRBV9, the J call TRBJ2-3, with TRBD2 matching over 8 bases. The germline gives CDR1 SGDLS, CDR2 YYNGEE. The CDR3 is 19 residues long. The V and J ends lost 3 bases and 2 bases, in that order; junction bases with no gene match: 17. The CDR3 sequence: CASSGPAKGSGRHTDTQYF. The CDR3 DNA is TGTGCCAGCAGCGGCCCCGCAAAGGGGAGCGGGAGACACACAGATACGCAGTATTTT.

V is TRBV30 and J is TRBJ1-2; D gene ambiguous. The V end lost 4 bases, the J end lost 2 bases, and 14 bases lay between the germline ends. The germline CDR1 and CDR2 sequences are GTSNPN and SVGIG (reference sequence). CDR3 length equals 14 residues. The CDR3 is CAWTPPGLNYGYTF. The CDR3 DNA reads TGTGCCTGGACCCCCCCCGGGTTGAACTATGGCTACACCTTC. The full variable domain, rest sourced from reference TRBV30 and TRBJ1-2, is SQTIHQWPATLVQPVGSPLSLECTVEGTSNPNLYWYRQAAGRGLQLLFYSVGIGQISSEVPQNLSASRPQDRQFILSSKKLLLSDSGFYLCAWTPPGLNYGYTFGSGTRLTVV.

The V call is TRBV28, the J call TRBJ1-3, with D perhaps matching TRBD1 (5 bases). Looked up from germline, CDR1 is MDHEN and CDR2 is SYDVKM. Trimming removed 5 bases from V and 7 bases from J, with 15 bases in between. The CDR3 has 14 residues. CDR3: CASSGGGMVNTIYF. DNA for the CDR3: TGTGCCAGCAGTGGGGGAGGGATGGTCAACACCATATATTTT.

The rearrangement uses TRBV6-1 and TRBJ2-2; no reliable D call. This CDR3 has 18 amino acids. Trimming took off 1 base at V and 0 bases at J, with 15 bases between the two ends. The germline CDR1 and CDR2 sequences are MNHNS and SASEGT. The CDR3 reads CASSEGFIGYANTGELFF. The CDR3 nucleotides are TGTGCCAGCAGTGAAGGATTTATCGGGTACGCGAACACCGGGGAGCTGTTTTTT.

This clone was counted between two and nine times. The chain combines TRBV18 with TRBJ1-1, with no clear D. Germline assignment: CDR1 KGHSH and CDR2 LQKENI. CDR3 size: 14 residues. V was cut by 1 base and J by 5 bases, with 11 bases left in between. CDR3 loop: CASSPRAGETEAFF. In nucleotides, the CDR3 is TGTGCCAGCTCACCACGAGCAGGAGAAACTGAAGCTTTCTTT.

The V and J genes are TRBV7-2 and TRBJ2-6; unclear D gene. CDR3 length: 15 residues. The germline gives CDR1 SGHTA, CDR2 FQGNSA. V lost 5 bases to trimming and J lost 2 bases, with 10 bases between them. The CDR3 reads CASSPSDPGANVLTF. The CDR3 DNA follows: TGTGCCAGCAGCCCCTCTGATCCTGGGGCCAACGTCCTGACTTTC.

This chain links TRBV5-1 with TRBJ1-1, with 7 bases lining up with TRBD1. Looked up from germline, CDR1 is SGHRS and CDR2 is YFSETQ. This CDR3 contains 17 residues. The J segment lost 2 bases and the V segment lost 3 bases, leaving 13 bases of the junction unmatched. The chain's CDR3 is CASSWDSGRKGNTEAFF. In nucleotides, the CDR3 is TGCGCCAGCAGCTGGGACAGCGGCCGGAAGGGCAACACTGAAGCTTTCTTT.

This chain links TRBV7-9 with TRBJ2-3, with 7 nucleotides matching TRBD1. The CDR3 is 14 amino acids. J gave up 5 bases and V 2 bases, and 4 bases lay outside the gene matches. Looked up from germline, CDR1 is SEHNR and CDR2 is FQNEAQ (reference sequence). CDR3 in amino acids: CASSLTGAGDTQYF. The CDR3 DNA follows: TGTGCCAGCAGCTTAACAGGGGCGGGAGATACGCAGTATTTT.

This clone was found a few times. The chain joins TRBV18 to TRBJ1-1; D unresolved. The CDR3 has 14 amino acids. The V gene lost 4 bases and the J gene lost 5 bases, with 14 bases spanning the gap. The germline gives CDR1 KGHSH, CDR2 LQKENI. The CDR3: CASSRFDSGTEAFF. CDR3 nucleotide sequence: TGTGCCAGCTCACGGTTCGACTCGGGGACTGAAGCTTTCTTT.

CDR3 bases: TGTGCCAGCAGTTTCCAAGGACTAGCGGGCACCTCCTACGAGCAGTACTTC. Its translation is CASSFQGLAGTSYEQYF. The chain is built from TRBV28 and TRBJ2-7, with 11 bases aligning to TRBD2. The ends lost 3 bases at V and 0 bases at J; junction bases unmatched: 7. Per the germline V gene, CDR1 is MDHEN and CDR2 is SYDVKM. The length of the CDR3 is 17 residues.

This clone has at least ten counts. The chain recombines TRBV28 with TRBJ1-2; 9 bases agree with TRBD1. V dropped 0 bases and J dropped 7; count of bases not matched to a gene: 0. CDR1 MDHEN and CDR2 SYDVKM come from the germline V gene. The CDR3 contains 13 residues. CDR3 bases: TGTGCCAGCAGTTTATGGGACAGGGGTGGCTACACCTTC. Translation gives CASSLWDRGGYTF.

The V call is TRBV7-9, the J call TRBJ2-7, with D possibly matching TRBD2 (5 bases). Trimming took off 0 bases at V and 3 bases at J, with 6 bases between the two ends. This CDR3 spans 13 amino acids. Germline CDR1 and CDR2: SEHNR and FQNEAQ (reference sequence). CDR3 nucleotides: TGTGCCAGCAGCTTAGCCCGGGACTACGAGCAGTACTTC. This translates into CASSLARDYEQYF.